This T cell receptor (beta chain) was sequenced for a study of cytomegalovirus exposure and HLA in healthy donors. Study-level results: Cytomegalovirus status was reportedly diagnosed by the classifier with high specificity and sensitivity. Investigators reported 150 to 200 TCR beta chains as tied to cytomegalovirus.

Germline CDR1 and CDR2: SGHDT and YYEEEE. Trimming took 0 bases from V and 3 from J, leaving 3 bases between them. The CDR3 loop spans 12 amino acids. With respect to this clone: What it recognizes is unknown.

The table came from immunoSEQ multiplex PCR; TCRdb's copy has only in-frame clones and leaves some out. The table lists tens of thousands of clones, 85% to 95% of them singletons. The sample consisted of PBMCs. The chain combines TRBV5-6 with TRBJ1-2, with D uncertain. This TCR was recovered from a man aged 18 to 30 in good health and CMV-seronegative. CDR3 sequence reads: CASSLEHYGYTF. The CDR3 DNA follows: TGTGCCAGCAGCTTGGAGCACTATGGCTACACCTTC.